These T cell receptor beta chains were read from a single sample in a study of T cells after yellow fever vaccination. TCRdb used MiXCR to reprocess the 5' RACE reads, holding one entry per CDR3 protein. The repertoire holds some 290,000 distinct CDR3 sequences, with about 10% as singletons. Sequencing used CD4+ T cells sorted from PBMCs, obtained 45 days after the yellow fever booster vaccination. These receptors originate from a man aged 18 to 35 who received the YFV17D yellow fever vaccine. Both conserved end residues are part of each CDR3. Fields, in order: CDR3 protein, CDR3 DNA, V gene, clone size, CDR3 length, D gene, J gene. D genes are given only for firm matches. The size entry is marked missing in some rows and otherwise reads once, few, many or a size class.

CDR3: CGVGQGHTEAFF
DNA: TGCGGGGTCGGACAGGGGCACACTGAAGCTTTCTTT
V: TRBV20-1
size: NA
length: 12
D: TRBD1
J: TRBJ1-1

CDR3: CASSIRLAGTGPETQYF
DNA: TGTGCCAGCAGCATACGACTAGCGGGCACCGGACCGGAGACCCAGTACTTC
V: TRBV13
size: few
length: 17
D: TRBD2
J: TRBJ2-5

CDR3: CASSLALATGAFF
DNA: TGTGCCAGCAGCTTGGCTCTTGCGACAGGAGCTTTCTTT
V: TRBV5-6
size: few
length: 13
D: NA
J: TRBJ1-1

CDR3: CASSRLGVSNQPQHF
DNA: TGTGCCAGCAGTCGATTGGGGGTTAGCAATCAGCCCCAGCATTTT
V: TRBV6-5
size: NA
length: 15
D: NA
J: TRBJ1-5

CDR3: CASRQQGLNEKLFF
DNA: TGTGCCAGCAGGCAACAGGGGTTAAATGAAAAACTGTTTTTT
V: TRBV12-3/TRBV12-4
size: NA
length: 14
D: TRBD1
J: TRBJ1-4

CDR3: CASSSTQGPETQYF
DNA: TGCGCCAGCAGCTCGACTCAGGGGCCAGAGACCCAGTACTTC
V: TRBV5-1
size: NA
length: 14
D: NA
J: TRBJ2-5

CDR3: CASRDDTGELFF
DNA: TGTGCCAGCAGAGATGACACCGGGGAGCTGTTTTTT
V: TRBV2
size: few
length: 12
D: NA
J: TRBJ2-2

CDR3: CASSASAGENIQYF
DNA: TGCGCCAGCAGCGCCTCAGCGGGGGAAAACATTCAGTACTTC
V: TRBV5-1
size: few
length: 14
D: TRBD2
J: TRBJ2-4

CDR3: CASATGVGSYNSPLHF
DNA: TGTGCCAGCGCAACAGGGGTTGGTTCCTATAATTCACCCCTCCACTTT
V: TRBV14
size: few
length: 16
D: TRBD1
J: TRBJ1-6

CDR3: CASSGTDGANVLTF
DNA: TGCGCCAGCAGCGGCACGGACGGAGCCAACGTCCTGACTTTC
V: TRBV5-1
size: many
length: 14
D: NA
J: TRBJ2-6

CDR3: CASSLSFLASYNSPLHF
DNA: TGTGCCAGCAGTTTGTCCTTTTTGGCCTCCTATAATTCACCCCTCCACTTT
V: TRBV28
size: NA
length: 17
D: NA
J: TRBJ1-6

CDR3: CASSVDWRSTDTQYF
DNA: TGTGCCAGCAGCGTAGATTGGCGGAGCACAGATACGCAGTATTTT
V: TRBV9
size: NA
length: 15
D: NA
J: TRBJ2-3

CDR3: CSARGPGWRASNQPQHF
DNA: TGCAGTGCTAGAGGACCAGGGTGGAGGGCCAGCAATCAGCCCCAGCATTTT
V: TRBV20-1
size: NA
length: 17
D: NA
J: TRBJ1-5

CDR3: CASHFGESNQPQHF
DNA: TGTGCCAGCCATTTTGGGGAGAGCAATCAGCCCCAGCATTTT
V: TRBV2
size: few
length: 14
D: NA
J: TRBJ1-5

CDR3: CSVLLAGVGTQYF
DNA: TGCAGTGTCCTCTTAGCGGGGGTAGGGACCCAGTACTTC
V: TRBV20-1
size: NA
length: 13
D: TRBD2
J: TRBJ2-5

CDR3: CASSTPLAGGVTDTQYF
DNA: TGTGCCAGCAGTACCCCACTAGCGGGGGGTGTTACAGATACGCAGTATTTT
V: TRBV12-3/TRBV12-4
size: NA
length: 17
D: TRBD2
J: TRBJ2-3

CDR3: CASSSRLAGGIDNEQFF
DNA: TGTGCCAGCAGCTCCAGACTAGCGGGGGGGATAGACAATGAGCAGTTCTTC
V: TRBV7-9
size: few
length: 17
D: TRBD2
J: TRBJ2-1